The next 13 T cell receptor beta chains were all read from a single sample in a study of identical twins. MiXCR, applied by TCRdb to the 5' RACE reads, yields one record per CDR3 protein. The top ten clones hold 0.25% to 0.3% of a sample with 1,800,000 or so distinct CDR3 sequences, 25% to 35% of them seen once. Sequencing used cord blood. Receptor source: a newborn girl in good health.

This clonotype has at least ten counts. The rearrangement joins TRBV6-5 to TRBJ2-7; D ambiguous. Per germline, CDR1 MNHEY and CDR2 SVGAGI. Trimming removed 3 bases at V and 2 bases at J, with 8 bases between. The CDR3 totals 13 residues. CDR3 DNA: TGTGCCAGCAGTTATTCGGGTACCTACGAGCAGTACTTC. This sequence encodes CASSYSGTYEQYF.

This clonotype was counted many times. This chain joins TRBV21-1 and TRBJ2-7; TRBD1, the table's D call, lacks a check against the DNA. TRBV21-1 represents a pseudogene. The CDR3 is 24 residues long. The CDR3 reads CASRTEPNALNRDRGQKSSYEQYF. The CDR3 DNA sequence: TGTGCCAGCAGAACGGAACCCAACGCCTTAAACCGGGACAGGGGGCAGAAAAGCTCCTACGAGCAGTACTTC.

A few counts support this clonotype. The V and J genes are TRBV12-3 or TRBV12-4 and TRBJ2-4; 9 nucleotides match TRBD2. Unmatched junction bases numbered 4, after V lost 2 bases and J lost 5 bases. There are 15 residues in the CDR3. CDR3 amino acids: CASSLNVAGENIQYF. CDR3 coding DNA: TGTGCCAGCAGTTTAAATGTAGCGGGGGAAAACATTCAGTACTTC.

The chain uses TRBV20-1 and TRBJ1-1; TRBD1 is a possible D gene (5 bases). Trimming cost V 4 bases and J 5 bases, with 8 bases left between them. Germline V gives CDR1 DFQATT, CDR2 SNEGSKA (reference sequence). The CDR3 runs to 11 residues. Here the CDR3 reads CSANKGTEAFF. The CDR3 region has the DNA TGCAGTGCTAACAAGGGGACTGAAGCTTTCTTT.

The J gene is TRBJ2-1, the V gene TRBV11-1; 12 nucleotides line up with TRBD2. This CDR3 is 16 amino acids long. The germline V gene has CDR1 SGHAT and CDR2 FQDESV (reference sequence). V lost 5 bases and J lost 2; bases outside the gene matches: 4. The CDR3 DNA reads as TGTGCCAGCAGCGCGACTAGCGGGAGAACCTACAATGAGCAGTTCTTC. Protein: CASSATSGRTYNEQFF.

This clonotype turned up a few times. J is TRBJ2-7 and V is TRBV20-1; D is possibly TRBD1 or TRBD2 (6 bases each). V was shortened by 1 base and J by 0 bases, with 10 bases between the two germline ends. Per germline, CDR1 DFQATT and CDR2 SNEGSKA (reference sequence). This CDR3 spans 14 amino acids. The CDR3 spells CSARGGAGSYEQYF. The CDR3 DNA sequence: TGCAGTGCTAGAGGGGGGGCAGGCTCCTACGAGCAGTACTTC.

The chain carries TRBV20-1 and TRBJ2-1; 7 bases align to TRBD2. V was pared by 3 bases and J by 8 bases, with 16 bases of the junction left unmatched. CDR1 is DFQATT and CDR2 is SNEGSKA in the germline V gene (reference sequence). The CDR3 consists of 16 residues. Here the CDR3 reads CSASPPRGRIDDEQFF. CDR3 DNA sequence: TGCAGTGCTAGCCCCCCTCGCGGGAGAATCGACGATGAGCAGTTCTTC.

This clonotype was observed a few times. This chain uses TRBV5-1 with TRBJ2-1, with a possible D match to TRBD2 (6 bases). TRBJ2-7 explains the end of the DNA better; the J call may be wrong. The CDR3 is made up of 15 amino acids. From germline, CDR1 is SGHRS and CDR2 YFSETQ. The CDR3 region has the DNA TGCGCCAGCAGCATTACTAGCTATTTCCCCAATGAGCAGTACTTC. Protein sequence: CASSITSYFPNEQYF.

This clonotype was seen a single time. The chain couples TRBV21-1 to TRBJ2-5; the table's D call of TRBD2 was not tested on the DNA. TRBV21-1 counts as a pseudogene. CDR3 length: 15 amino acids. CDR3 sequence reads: CAGPWGLATTREQYF. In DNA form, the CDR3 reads TGTGCCGGCCCCTGGGGGCTAGCGACTACAAGGGAGCAGTACTTC.

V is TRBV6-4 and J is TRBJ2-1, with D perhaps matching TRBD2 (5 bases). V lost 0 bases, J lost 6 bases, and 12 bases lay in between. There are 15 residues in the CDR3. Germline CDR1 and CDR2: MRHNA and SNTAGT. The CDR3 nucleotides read TGTGCCAGCAGTGACTCCTTCTTCCGGGGCAATGAGCAGTTCTTC. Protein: CASSDSFFRGNEQFF.

CDR3 sequence: CSVVPRTSAYSSYNEQYF. DNA of the CDR3: TGCAGCGTTGTTCCCCGGACTAGCGCGTATAGCTCCTACAATGAGCAGTACTTC. The chain couples TRBV29-1 to TRBJ2-1; TRBD2 aligns across 9 bases. The J call may be incorrect, as the DNA end agrees better with TRBJ2-7. Germline lookup yields CDR1 SQVTM and CDR2 ANQGSEA. The CDR3 is 18 amino acids.

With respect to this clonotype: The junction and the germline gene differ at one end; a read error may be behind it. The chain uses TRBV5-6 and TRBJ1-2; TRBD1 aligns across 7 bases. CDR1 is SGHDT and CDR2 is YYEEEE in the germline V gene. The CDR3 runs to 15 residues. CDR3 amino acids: CACSLTTGRAYGYTF. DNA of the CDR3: TGTGCCTGCAGCTTAACGACAGGGCGGGCCTATGGCTACACCTTC.

The CDR3 loop reads CASTLRGPSRGNQPQHF. CDR3 nucleotide sequence: TGTGCCAGCACCCTTAGAGGACCGAGCCGGGGCAATCAGCCCCAGCATTTT. The chain employs TRBV12-3 or TRBV12-4 and TRBJ1-5, with D uncertain. The CDR3 runs 17 residues. V lost 7 bases and J lost 2, with 21 bases in between.